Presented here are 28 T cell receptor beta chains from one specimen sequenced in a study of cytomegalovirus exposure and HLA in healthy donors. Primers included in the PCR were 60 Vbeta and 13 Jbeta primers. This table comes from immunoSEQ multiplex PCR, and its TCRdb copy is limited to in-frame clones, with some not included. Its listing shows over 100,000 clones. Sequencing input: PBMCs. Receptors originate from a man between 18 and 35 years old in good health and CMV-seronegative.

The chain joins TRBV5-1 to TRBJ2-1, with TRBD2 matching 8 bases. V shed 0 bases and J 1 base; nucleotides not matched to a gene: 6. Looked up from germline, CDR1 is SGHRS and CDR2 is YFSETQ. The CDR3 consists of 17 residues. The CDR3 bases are TGCGCCAGCAGCTTGGTTGCAGCGGGGGCTTCCTACAATGAGCAGTTCTTC. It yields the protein CASSLVAAGASYNEQFF.

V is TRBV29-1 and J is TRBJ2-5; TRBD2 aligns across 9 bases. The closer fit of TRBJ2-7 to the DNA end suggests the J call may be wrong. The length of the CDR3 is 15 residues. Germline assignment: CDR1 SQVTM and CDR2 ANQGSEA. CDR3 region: CSVESGSGGPYEQYF. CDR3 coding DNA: TGCAGCGTTGAGTCGGGGAGCGGGGGGCCCTACGAGCAGTACTTC.

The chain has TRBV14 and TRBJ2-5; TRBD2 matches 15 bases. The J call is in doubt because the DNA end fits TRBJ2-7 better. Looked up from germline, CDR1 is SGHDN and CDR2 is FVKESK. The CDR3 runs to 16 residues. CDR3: CASSRTGLAGGYEQYF. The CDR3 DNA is TGTGCCAGCAGCCGGACGGGACTAGCGGGAGGTTACGAGCAGTACTTC.

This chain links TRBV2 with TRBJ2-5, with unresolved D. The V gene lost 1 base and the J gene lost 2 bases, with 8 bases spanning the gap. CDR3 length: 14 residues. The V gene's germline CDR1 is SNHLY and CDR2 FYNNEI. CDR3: CASSEVTAQETQYF. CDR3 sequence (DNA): TGTGCCAGCAGTGAAGTAACAGCTCAAGAGACCCAGTACTTC.

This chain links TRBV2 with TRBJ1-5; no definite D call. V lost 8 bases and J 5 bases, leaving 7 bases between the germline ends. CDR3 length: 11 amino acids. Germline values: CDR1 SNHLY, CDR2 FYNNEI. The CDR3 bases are TGTGCCAGCTCAGTCGATCAGCCCCAGCATTTT. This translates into CASSVDQPQHF.

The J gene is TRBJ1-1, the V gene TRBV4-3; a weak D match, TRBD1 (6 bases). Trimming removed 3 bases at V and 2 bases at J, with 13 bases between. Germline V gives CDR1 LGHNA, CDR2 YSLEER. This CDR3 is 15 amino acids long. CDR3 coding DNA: TGCGCCAGCAGCCAGACAATACAGGGAAACACTGAAGCTTTCTTT. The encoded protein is CASSQTIQGNTEAFF.

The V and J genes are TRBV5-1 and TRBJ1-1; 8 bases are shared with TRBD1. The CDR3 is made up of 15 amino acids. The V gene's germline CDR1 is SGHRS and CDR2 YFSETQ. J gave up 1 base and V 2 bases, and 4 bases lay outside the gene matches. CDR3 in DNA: TGCGCCAGCAGCTTACACGACAGGGGGAACACTGAAGCTTTCTTT. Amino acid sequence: CASSLHDRGNTEAFF.

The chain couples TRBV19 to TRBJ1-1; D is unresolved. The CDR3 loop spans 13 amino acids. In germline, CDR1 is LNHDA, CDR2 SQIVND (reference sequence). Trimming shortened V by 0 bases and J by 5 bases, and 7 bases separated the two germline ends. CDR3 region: CASSIDAGTEAFF. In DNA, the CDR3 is TGTGCCAGTAGTATAGACGCCGGGACTGAAGCTTTCTTT.

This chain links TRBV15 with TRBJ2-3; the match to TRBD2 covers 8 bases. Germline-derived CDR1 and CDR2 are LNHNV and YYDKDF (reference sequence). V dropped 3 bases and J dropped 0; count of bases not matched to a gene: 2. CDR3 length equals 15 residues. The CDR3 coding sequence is TGTGCCACCAGCAGGTCTAGCGGGAGCACAGATACGCAGTATTTT. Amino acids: CATSRSSGSTDTQYF.

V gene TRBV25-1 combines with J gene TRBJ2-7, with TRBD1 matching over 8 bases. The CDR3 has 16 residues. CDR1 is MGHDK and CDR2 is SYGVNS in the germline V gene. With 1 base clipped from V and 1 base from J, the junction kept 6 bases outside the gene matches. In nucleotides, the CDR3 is TGTGCCAGCAGTGAATGGGGGACAGGATCATCCTACGAGCAGTACTTC. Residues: CASSEWGTGSSYEQYF.

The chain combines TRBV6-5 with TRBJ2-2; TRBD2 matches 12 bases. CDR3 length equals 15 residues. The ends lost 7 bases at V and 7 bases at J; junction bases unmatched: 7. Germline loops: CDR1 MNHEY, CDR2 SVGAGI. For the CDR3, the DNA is TGTGCCAGCACCCCTAGCGGGGGGGGCTTCGGGGAGCTGTTTTTT. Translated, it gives CASTPSGGGFGELFF.

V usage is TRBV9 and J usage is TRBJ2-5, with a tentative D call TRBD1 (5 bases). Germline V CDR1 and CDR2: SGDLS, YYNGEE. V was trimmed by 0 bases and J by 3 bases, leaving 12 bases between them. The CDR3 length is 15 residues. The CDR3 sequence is CASSVASGREETQYF. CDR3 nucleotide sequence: TGTGCCAGCAGCGTAGCTTCGGGCAGGGAAGAGACCCAGTACTTC.

In DNA, the CDR3 is TGTGCCAGCAGTTTAATTCGGCAGGGGATCAGGTGGAATGAGCAGTTCTTC. As protein: CASSLIRQGIRWNEQFF. This chain joins TRBV27 and TRBJ2-1, with D possibly TRBD1 on 6 matching bases. The CDR3 runs 17 residues. V was cut by 2 bases and J by 7 bases, with 21 bases left in between. From germline, CDR1 is MNHEY and CDR2 SMNVEV (reference sequence).

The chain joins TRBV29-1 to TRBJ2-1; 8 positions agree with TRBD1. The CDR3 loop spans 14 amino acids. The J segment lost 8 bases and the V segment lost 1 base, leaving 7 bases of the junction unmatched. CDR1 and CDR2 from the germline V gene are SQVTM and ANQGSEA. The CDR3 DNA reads TGCAGCGTTGAAGCGGTGGGACAGGCCCATGAGCAGTTCTTC. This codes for CSVEAVGQAHEQFF.

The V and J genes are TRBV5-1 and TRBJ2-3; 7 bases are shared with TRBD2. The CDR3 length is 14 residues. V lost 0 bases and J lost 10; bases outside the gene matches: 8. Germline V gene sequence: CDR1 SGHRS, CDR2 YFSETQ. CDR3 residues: CASSLVGGSEAQYF. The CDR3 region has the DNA TGCGCCAGCAGCTTGGTTGGCGGGAGTGAAGCGCAGTATTTT.

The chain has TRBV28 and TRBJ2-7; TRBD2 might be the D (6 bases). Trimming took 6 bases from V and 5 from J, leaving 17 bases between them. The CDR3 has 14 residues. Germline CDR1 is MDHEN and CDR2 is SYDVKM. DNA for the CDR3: TGTGCCAGCAGGCGGCGGGACCCCGGGCACGAGCAGTACTTC. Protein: CASRRRDPGHEQYF.

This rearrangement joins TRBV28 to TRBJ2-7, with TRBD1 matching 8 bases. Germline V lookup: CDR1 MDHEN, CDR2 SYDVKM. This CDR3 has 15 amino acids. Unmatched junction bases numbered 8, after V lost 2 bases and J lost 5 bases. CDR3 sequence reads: CASSLPGGQSHEQYF. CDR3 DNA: TGTGCCAGCAGTTTACCAGGGGGCCAGAGCCACGAGCAGTACTTC.

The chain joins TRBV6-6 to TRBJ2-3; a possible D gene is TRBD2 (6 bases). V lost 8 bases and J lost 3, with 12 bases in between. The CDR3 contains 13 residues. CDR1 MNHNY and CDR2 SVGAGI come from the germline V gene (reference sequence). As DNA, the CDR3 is TGTGCCAGCCGAGTGAGCGGGACAGATACGCAGTATTTT. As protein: CASRVSGTDTQYF.

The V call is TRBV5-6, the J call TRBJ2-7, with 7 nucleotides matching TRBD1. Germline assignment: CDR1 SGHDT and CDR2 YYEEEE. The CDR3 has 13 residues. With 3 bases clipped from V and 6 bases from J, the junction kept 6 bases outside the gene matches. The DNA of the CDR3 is TGTGCCAGCAGCTCCACAACAGGGGCCGAGCAGTACTTC. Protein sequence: CASSSTTGAEQYF.

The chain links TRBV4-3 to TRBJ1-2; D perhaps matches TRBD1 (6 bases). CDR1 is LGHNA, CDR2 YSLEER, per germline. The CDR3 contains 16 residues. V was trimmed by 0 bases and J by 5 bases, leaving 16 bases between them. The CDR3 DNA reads TGCGCCAGCAGCCAAGACTCGGACAGTTCTTTTTATGGCTACACCTTC. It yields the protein CASSQDSDSSFYGYTF.

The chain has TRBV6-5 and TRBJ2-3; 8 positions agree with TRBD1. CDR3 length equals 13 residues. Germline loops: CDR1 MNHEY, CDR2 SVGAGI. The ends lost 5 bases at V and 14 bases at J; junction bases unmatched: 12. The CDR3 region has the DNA TGTGCCAGCAGTACCGGCCAGGGGGCGGCGGGGTATTTT. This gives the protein CASSTGQGAAGYF.

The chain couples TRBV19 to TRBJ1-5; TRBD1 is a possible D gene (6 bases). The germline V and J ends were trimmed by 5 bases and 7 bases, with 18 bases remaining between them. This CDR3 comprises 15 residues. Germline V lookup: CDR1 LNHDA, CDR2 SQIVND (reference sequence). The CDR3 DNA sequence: TGTGCCAGTAGTCCCTCGAGGGGGGGTAACCAGCCCCAGCATTTT. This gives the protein CASSPSRGGNQPQHF.

The CDR3 DNA sequence: TGTGCCTGGAGTGTTTCGAACGGGGGTTCACCCCTCCACTTT. As protein: CAWSVSNGGSPLHF. The rearrangement uses TRBV30 and TRBJ1-6; possibly TRBD1 for D (5 bases). The CDR3 covers 14 residues. Germline CDR1 is GTSNPN and CDR2 is SVGIG (reference sequence). V lost 0 bases to trimming and J lost 9 bases, with 12 bases between them.

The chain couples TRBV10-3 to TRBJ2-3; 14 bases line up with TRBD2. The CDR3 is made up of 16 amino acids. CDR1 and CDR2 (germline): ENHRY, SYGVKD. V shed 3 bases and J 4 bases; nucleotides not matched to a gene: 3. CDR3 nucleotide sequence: TGTGCCATCAGTGACGAGACTAGCGGGAGGGCAGATACGCAGTATTTT. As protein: CAISDETSGRADTQYF.

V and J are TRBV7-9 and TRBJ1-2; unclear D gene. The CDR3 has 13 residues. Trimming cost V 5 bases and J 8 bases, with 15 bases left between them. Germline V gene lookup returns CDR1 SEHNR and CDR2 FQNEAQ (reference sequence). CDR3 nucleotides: TGTGCCAGCAGCCCCTGGACGGGAAACGGCTACACCTTC. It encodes CASSPWTGNGYTF.

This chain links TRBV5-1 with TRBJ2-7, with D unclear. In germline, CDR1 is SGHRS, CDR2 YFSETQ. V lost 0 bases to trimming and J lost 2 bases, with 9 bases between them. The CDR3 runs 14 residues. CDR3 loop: CASSLDRRTYEQYF. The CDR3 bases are TGCGCCAGCAGCTTGGACAGACGAACCTACGAGCAGTACTTC. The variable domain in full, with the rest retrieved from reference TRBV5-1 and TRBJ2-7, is KAGVTQTPRYLIKTRGQQVTLSCSPISGHRSVSWYQQTPGQGLQFLFEYFSETQRNKGNFPGRFSGRQFSNSRSEMNVSTLELGDSALYLCASSLDRRTYEQYFGPGTRLTVT.

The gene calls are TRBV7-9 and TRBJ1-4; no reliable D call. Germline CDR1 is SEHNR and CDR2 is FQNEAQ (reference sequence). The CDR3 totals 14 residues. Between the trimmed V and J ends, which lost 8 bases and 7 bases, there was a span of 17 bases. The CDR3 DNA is TGTGCCAGCGCGATCGTACGCGGAGGTGAAAAACTGTTTTTT. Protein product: CASAIVRGGEKLFF.

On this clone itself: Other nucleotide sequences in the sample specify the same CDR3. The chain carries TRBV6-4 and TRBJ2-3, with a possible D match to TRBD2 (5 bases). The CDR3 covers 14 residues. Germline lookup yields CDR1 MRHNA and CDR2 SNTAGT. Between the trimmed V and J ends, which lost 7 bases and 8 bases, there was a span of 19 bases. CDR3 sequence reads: CASTEESSRGTQYF. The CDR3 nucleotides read TGTGCCAGCACTGAAGAGAGTAGCCGGGGTACGCAGTATTTT.